The 19 T cell receptor beta chains reported below all come from one sample, sequenced in a study of graft-versus-host responses after intestinal transplantation. Method: immunoSEQ multiplex PCR; TCRdb's copy keeps in-frame clones and lacks some. Among approximately 20,000 clones, roughly 92% were seen once, and the ten largest hold roughly two fifths. The starting material was PBMCs, obtained roughly 260 days after intestinal transplant. These receptors originate from a human patient who received an intestinal transplant, so some T cells may come from the graft donor.

This chain connects TRBV9 to TRBJ2-1; 10 bases align to TRBD1. V lost 3 bases to trimming and J lost 8 bases; unmatched junction nucleotides: 11. The CDR3 loop spans 16 amino acids. CDR1 is SGDLS, CDR2 YYNGEE, per germline. The DNA of the CDR3 is TGTGCCAGCAGCGCGTTGACAGGGGGCAGGGTCGATGAGCAGTTCTTC. Translating gives CASSALTGGRVDEQFF. Supplemented by reference TRBV9 and TRBJ2-1, the full variable domain reads DSGVTQTPKHLITATGQRVTLRCSPRSGDLSVYWYQQSLDQGLQFLIQYYNGEERAKGNILERFSAQQFPDLHSELNLSSLELGDSALYFCASSALTGGRVDEQFFGPGTRLTVL.

A word on this clone: A junction end diverges from the germline sequence, so it may reflect a read error. This sequence joins TRBV5-1 and TRBJ2-3; D gene unclear. The germline gives CDR1 SGHRS, CDR2 YFSETQ. The CDR3 extends over 13 amino acids. CDR3 region: CASGLVVTDTQYF. The CDR3 DNA sequence: TGCGCCAGCGGCTTGGTGGTCACAGATACGCAGTATTTT.

The count of this clone is one. The V and J genes are TRBV7-2 and TRBJ2-7; D is unresolved. The germline CDR1 and CDR2 sequences are SGHTA and FQGNSA. Trimming stripped 1 base from V and 4 bases from J, with 11 bases between. CDR3 length: 14 amino acids. The CDR3 sequence is CASSLEGQRYEQYF. CDR3 nucleotides: TGTGCCAGCAGCTTAGAAGGCCAGAGGTACGAGCAGTACTTC.

The chain couples TRBV12-5 to TRBJ1-1, with TRBD1 identical over 11 bases. This CDR3 contains 14 residues. Germline V gene data show CDR1 as LGHNT and CDR2 as FRNRAP. Unmatched junction bases numbered 9, after V lost 6 bases and J lost 9 bases. In DNA form, the CDR3 reads TGTGCTAGTGGCCCCGGACAGGGGGCGCATCAAGCTTTCTTT. It yields the protein CASGPGQGAHQAFF. Filled out from reference TRBV12-5 and TRBJ1-1, the complete variable domain reads DARVTQTPRHKVTEMGQEVTMRCQPILGHNTVFWYRQTMMQGLELLAYFRNRAPLDDSGMPKDRFSAEMPDATLATLKIQPSEPRDSAVYFCASGPGQGAHQAFFGQGTRLTVV.

V usage is TRBV15 and J usage is TRBJ2-7; D not certain. Deletions cut 4 bases from V and 6 bases from J, with 7 bases between. Germline lookup yields CDR1 LNHNV and CDR2 YYDKDF (reference sequence). This CDR3 is built from 11 residues. The CDR3 reads CATSTLGEQYF. CDR3 sequence (DNA): TGTGCCACCAGCACGCTAGGCGAGCAGTACTTC.

The V call is TRBV4-1, the J call TRBJ2-7, with TRBD2 matching over 11 bases. J was trimmed by 3 bases and V by 7 bases; bases with no gene match: 8. Germline CDR1 reads MGHRA; CDR2 reads YSYEKL. The CDR3 consists of 15 residues. The CDR3 loop is CASTQGTSGHYEQYF. The CDR3 coding sequence is TGCGCCAGCACCCAGGGGACTAGCGGCCACTACGAGCAGTACTTC.

There are a few counts of this clone. This chain uses TRBV30 with TRBJ2-1; D perhaps matches TRBD2 (5 bases). Trimming removed 2 bases at V and 0 bases at J, with 11 bases between. CDR3 length equals 15 residues. Germline lookup yields CDR1 GTSNPN and CDR2 SVGIG (reference sequence). The CDR3: CAWSSGSSSYNEQFF. CDR3 bases: TGTGCCTGGAGTAGCGGTTCCAGCTCCTACAATGAGCAGTTCTTC.

The rearrangement joins TRBV7-9 to TRBJ2-7; TRBD2 might be the D (5 bases). Germline V gives CDR1 SEHNR, CDR2 FQNEAQ (reference sequence). The length of the CDR3 is 12 residues. V was shortened by 3 bases and J by 6 bases, with 9 bases between the two germline ends. CDR3 loop: CASSFYGVEQYF. The CDR3 DNA reads as TGTGCCAGCAGCTTTTACGGGGTCGAGCAGTACTTC.

The V call is TRBV5-6, the J call TRBJ2-1; D possibly corresponds to TRBD2 (6 bases). Trimming left V 4 bases short and J 7 bases short, with 9 bases between. The CDR3 loop spans 12 amino acids. CDR1 is SGHDT and CDR2 is YYEEEE in the germline V gene. The CDR3 reads CASSALANEQFF. The CDR3 bases are TGTGCCAGCAGCGCACTAGCTAATGAGCAGTTCTTC.

The V gene is TRBV29-1, the J gene TRBJ2-2, with D maybe TRBD1 (5 bases). The V end was cut by 4 bases, the J end by 6 bases, with 9 bases between. The CDR3 totals 12 residues. Germline V gives CDR1 SQVTM, CDR2 ANQGSEA. The CDR3 is CSVGDRAGELFF. The CDR3, as DNA: TGCAGCGTTGGAGACAGAGCCGGGGAGCTGTTTTTT.

This chain uses TRBV25-1 with TRBJ2-1; possibly TRBD1 or TRBD2 for D (5 bases each). The germline V gene has CDR1 MGHDK and CDR2 SYGVNS. The ends were cut back, 4 bases at V and 10 bases at J, with 8 bases in the middle. The CDR3 covers 11 residues. CDR3 coding DNA: TGTGCCAGCAGTGGAGGGGAAGAGCAGTTCTTC. Translated: CASSGGEEQFF.

V is TRBV21-1 and J is TRBJ2-1; the D call of TRBD1 is as the table states it, not checked on the DNA. TRBV21-1 is a documented pseudogene. The CDR3 is made up of 17 amino acids. CDR3 nucleotides: TGTGCCAGCAGGGACAGAATGGTGGCAGGCTACTACAATGAGCAGTTCTTC. Its translation: CASRDRMVAGYYNEQFF.

This chain joins TRBV13 and TRBJ1-6; D unclear. Germline V gives CDR1 PRHDT, CDR2 FYEKMQ (reference sequence). Between the trimmed V and J ends, which lost 4 bases and 7 bases, there was a span of 8 bases. This CDR3 contains 13 residues. CDR3 coding DNA: TGTGCCAGCAGCTATAGGGAGAATTCACCCCTCCACTTT. Translating it yields CASSYRENSPLHF.

This clone was found a few times. The V call is TRBV6-1, the J call TRBJ1-1, with D hard to call. CDR1 is MNHNS and CDR2 is SASEGT in the germline V gene. V shed 1 base and J shed 4 bases, with 10 bases lying between them. The CDR3 totals 14 residues. The CDR3 is CASSEGEASTEAFF. As DNA, the CDR3 is TGTGCCAGCAGTGAAGGCGAAGCCAGCACTGAAGCTTTCTTT.

The chain couples TRBV5-6 to TRBJ1-2; unclear D gene. CDR1 is SGHDT, CDR2 YYEEEE, per germline. The CDR3 length is 13 residues. The V end was cut by 2 bases, the J end by 4 bases, with 9 bases between. The CDR3 DNA is TGTGCCAGCAGCTTAGAGGACCTCTATGGCTACACCTTC. Protein sequence: CASSLEDLYGYTF. Based on the CDR3 plus reference TRBV5-6 and TRBJ1-2, the full variable domain is DAGVTQSPTHLIKTRGQQVTLRCSPKSGHDTVSWYQQALGQGPQFIFQYYEEEERQRGNFPDRFSGHQFPNYSSELNVNALLLGDSALYLCASSLEDLYGYTFGSGTRLTVV.

The chain recombines TRBV5-1 with TRBJ2-7; D not resolved. The V end was cut by 1 base, the J end by 3 bases, with 11 bases between. Germline-derived CDR1 and CDR2 are SGHRS and YFSETQ. The CDR3 has 14 residues. The DNA of the CDR3 is TGCGCCAGCAGCTTGCAACAGCAATACTACGAGCAGTACTTC. Protein: CASSLQQQYYEQYF.

The chain combines TRBV4-1 with TRBJ1-4, with 7 bases fitting TRBD1. The J segment lost 8 bases and the V segment lost 0 bases, leaving 9 bases of the junction unmatched. This CDR3 has 16 amino acids. In germline, CDR1 is MGHRA, CDR2 YSYEKL. CDR3 in amino acids: CASSQDGSGGGEKLFF. The CDR3 DNA sequence: TGCGCCAGCAGCCAAGATGGATCAGGGGGAGGCGAAAAACTGTTTTTT.

The J gene is TRBJ1-2, the V gene TRBV18; D is unresolved. The CDR3 covers 14 residues. V lost 0 bases to trimming and J lost 2 bases, with 7 bases between them. CDR1 is KGHSH, CDR2 LQKENI, per germline. In DNA form, the CDR3 reads TGTGCCAGCTCACCACCCAACCAGAACTATGGCTACACCTTC. Translating it yields CASSPPNQNYGYTF.

V and J are TRBV18 and TRBJ1-3, with 11 bases lining up with TRBD1. V was pared by 2 bases and J by 2 bases, with 2 bases of the junction left unmatched. Germline V gene data show CDR1 as KGHSH and CDR2 as LQKENI. The CDR3 sequence is 16 residues long. The DNA for the CDR3 is TGTGCCAGCTCACCAGGACAGGGGGCAACTGGAAACACCATATATTTT. Translating it yields CASSPGQGATGNTIYF.